These 16 T cell receptor beta chains share one sample of origin, sequenced in a study of identifying expanded T cells in peripheral blood. Libraries were prepared by immunoSEQ multiplex PCR; TCRdb keeps only in-frame clonotypes and omits some of them. This table has about 83,000 clones, about 88% appearing once. Sequencing input: blood. These receptors were collected from a person aged 18 to 70 in good health.

This chain connects TRBV19 to TRBJ1-5, with TRBD1 identical over 10 bases. The CDR3 spans 16 residues. The trim removed 1 base at V and 9 bases at J, leaving 9 bases unmatched. Germline CDR1 is LNHDA and CDR2 is SQIVND (reference sequence). Here the CDR3 reads CASSIVGTGAVRPQHF. CDR3 nucleotides: TGTGCCAGTAGTATAGTCGGGACAGGGGCCGTTCGGCCCCAGCATTTT. Based on the CDR3 plus reference TRBV19 and TRBJ1-5, the full variable domain is DGGITQSPKYLFRKEGQNVTLSCEQNLNHDAMYWYRQDPGQGLRLIYYSQIVNDFQKGDIAEGYSVSREKKESFPLTVTSAQKNPTAFYLCASSIVGTGAVRPQHFGDGTRLSIL.

The CDR3 loop reads CASSPGGPSSGNTIYF. CDR3 in DNA: TGCGCCAGCAGCCCCGGGGGACCAAGCTCTGGAAACACCATATATTTT. The chain links TRBV5-1 to TRBJ1-3; a weak D match, TRBD1 (5 bases). CDR1 is SGHRS and CDR2 is YFSETQ in the germline V gene. This CDR3 contains 16 residues. Trimming took off 4 bases at V and 0 bases at J, with 14 bases between the two ends.

The rearrangement uses TRBV25-1 and TRBJ2-5; D not certain. The CDR3 covers 15 residues. V was shortened by 5 bases and J by 4 bases, with 17 bases between the two germline ends. The germline gives CDR1 MGHDK, CDR2 SYGVNS. Here the CDR3 DNA reads TGTGCCAGCAGTTCACCCCCCACCACCGGAGAGACCCAGTACTTC. Its translation: CASSSPPTTGETQYF.

V usage is TRBV5-1 and J usage is TRBJ2-2; D might be TRBD1 or TRBD2, each matching 5 bases. CDR3 length: 15 amino acids. V gave up 2 bases and J gave up 4 bases, with 12 bases separating them. Germline V gene sequence: CDR1 SGHRS, CDR2 YFSETQ. Written as DNA, the CDR3 is TGCGCCAGCAGCTTTCAGGGACGATCCACCGGGGAGCTGTTTTTT. Translating gives CASSFQGRSTGELFF.

This clone was counted only a few times. The chain is built from TRBV5-5 and TRBJ2-7, with TRBD1 as a possible D gene (6 bases). Germline CDR1 SGHKS, CDR2 YYEKEE (reference sequence). Trimming left V 3 bases short and J 3 bases short, with 16 bases between. CDR3 size: 15 residues. CDR3 sequence: CASSWEQGQSYEQYF. The CDR3 bases are TGTGCCAGCAGCTGGGAACAAGGACAGAGCTACGAGCAGTACTTC.

The chain joins TRBV10-3 to TRBJ1-1, with D possibly matching TRBD1 (6 bases). Trimming stripped 8 bases from V and 6 bases from J, with 16 bases between. Per the germline V gene, CDR1 is ENHRY and CDR2 is SYGVKD. This CDR3 has 13 amino acids. Here the CDR3 reads CAIGRGEKAEAFF. CDR3 coding DNA: TGTGCCATCGGGAGGGGGGAAAAGGCTGAAGCTTTCTTT.

V usage is TRBV6-5 and J usage is TRBJ2-7; TRBD1 matches at 9 bases. The CDR3 extends over 14 amino acids. Trimming at V came to 5 bases and at J to 3 bases, leaving 5 bases not matched to a gene. CDR1 MNHEY and CDR2 SVGAGI come from the germline V gene. CDR3 nucleotide sequence: TGTGCCAGCAGTCCCGGGACAGGGTTCTACGAGCAGTACTTC. Protein product: CASSPGTGFYEQYF.

By share, this clone ranks as medium-sized. The gene calls are TRBV29-1 and TRBJ2-1; TRBD1 might be the D (5 bases). The length of the CDR3 is 14 residues. CDR1 is SQVTM, CDR2 ANQGSEA, per germline. Between the trimmed V and J ends, which lost 3 bases and 0 bases, there was a span of 9 bases. In nucleotides, the CDR3 is TGCAGCGTTGAGGTCGACAGCTCCTACAATGAGCAGTTCTTC. Protein product: CSVEVDSSYNEQFF.

This clone was counted a single time. DNA for the CDR3: TGTGCCAGCCTTTTGCGGAGGAACACCGGGGAGCTGTTTTTT. As protein: CASLLRRNTGELFF. This chain joins TRBV11-2 and TRBJ2-2; no firm D call. Germline V gene lookup returns CDR1 SGHAT and CDR2 FQNNGV. V dropped 8 bases and J dropped 1 base, with 11 bases sitting between them. This CDR3 spans 14 amino acids.

This sequence joins TRBV6-5 and TRBJ2-7, with a tentative D call TRBD2 (6 bases). The germline V and J ends were trimmed by 6 bases and 3 bases, with 18 bases remaining between them. The CDR3 runs 15 residues. Germline V gene data show CDR1 as MNHEY and CDR2 as SVGAGI. Written as DNA, the CDR3 is TGTGCCAGCAGCCTATCCACGGGAGAGGTCTACGAGCAGTACTTC. Amino acid sequence: CASSLSTGEVYEQYF.

The chain employs TRBV28 and TRBJ2-7; maybe TRBD2 (6 bases). V dropped 5 bases and J dropped 5 bases, with 16 bases sitting between them. The CDR3 covers 14 residues. Germline CDR1 and CDR2: MDHEN and SYDVKM. In DNA form, the CDR3 reads TGTGCCAGCAGTCCGCCTGGCGGGACCGACGAGCAGTACTTC. Its translation: CASSPPGGTDEQYF. The full variable domain, rest sourced from reference TRBV28 and TRBJ2-7, is DVKVTQSSRYLVKRTGEKVFLECVQDMDHENMFWYRQDPGLGLRLIYFSYDVKMKEKGDIPEGYSVSREKKERFSLILESASTNQTSMYLCASSPPGGTDEQYFGPGTRLTVT.

This clone was found once. The chain carries TRBV5-1 and TRBJ2-2; no firm D call. Trimming cost V 2 bases and J 3 bases, with 5 bases left between them. The CDR3 is 13 residues long. The germline CDR1 and CDR2 sequences are SGHRS and YFSETQ. The DNA for the CDR3 is TGCGCCAGCAGCTTTACCGACACCGGGGAGCTGTTTTTT. Amino acid sequence: CASSFTDTGELFF.

The chain joins TRBV21-1 to TRBJ2-1; whether TRBD2, the table's D call, matches the DNA was not checked. TRBV21-1 counts as a pseudogene. This CDR3 contains 17 residues. The chain's CDR3 is CASSKPAAGGSYNEQFF. In DNA form, the CDR3 reads TGTGCCAGCAGCAAACCGGCGGCGGGAGGGAGCTACAATGAGCAGTTCTTC.

This clone was picked up one time. The J gene is TRBJ1-2, the V gene TRBV10-3; 9 positions match TRBD1. The germline V gene has CDR1 ENHRY and CDR2 SYGVKD. The length of the CDR3 is 15 residues. Trimming removed 3 bases from V and 4 bases from J; junction bases left unmatched: 6. Here the CDR3 DNA reads TGTGCCATCAGTGAAGGGACAGGGTCTTCCTATGGCTACACCTTC. Its protein product is CAISEGTGSSYGYTF.

The V gene is TRBV18, the J gene TRBJ2-1; D call uncertain. The germline CDR1 and CDR2 sequences are KGHSH and LQKENI. This CDR3 is built from 15 residues. V was pared by 0 bases and J by 10 bases, with 16 bases between. The CDR3 reads CASSPPYPQGYEQFF. The CDR3 nucleotides are TGTGCCAGCTCACCACCGTACCCCCAAGGGTACGAGCAGTTCTTC. Supplemented by reference TRBV18 and TRBJ2-1, the full variable domain reads NAGVMQNPRHLVRRRGQEARLRCSPMKGHSHVYWYRQLPEEGLKFMVYLQKENIIDESGMPKERFSAEFPKEGPSILRIQQVVRGDSAAYFCASSPPYPQGYEQFFGPGTRLTVL.

The V gene is TRBV6-1, the J gene TRBJ1-1, with 10 bases aligning to TRBD1. Unmatched junction bases numbered 4, after V lost 7 bases and J lost 5 bases. Germline V CDR1 and CDR2: MNHNS, SASEGT. The CDR3 has 13 residues. The CDR3 here is CASIRTGGTEAFF. The CDR3 DNA follows: TGTGCCAGCATTAGGACAGGGGGAACTGAAGCTTTCTTT.